Presented here are 14 T cell receptor beta chains from one specimen sequenced in a study of identical twins. TCRdb ran MiXCR on the 5' RACE reads and lists one entry per CDR3 protein. This table has hundreds of thousands of distinct CDR3 sequences, roughly 12% appearing once. Separately, the same data were catalogued under a study of yellow fever vaccine responses in identical twins.

The sample consisted of PBMCs. Source of these receptors: a woman between 18 and 30 years old in good health.

The chain uses TRBV20-1 and TRBJ2-5; unclear D gene. The ends were cut back, 7 bases at V and 1 base at J, with 13 bases in the middle. From germline, CDR1 is DFQATT and CDR2 SNEGSKA (reference sequence). The CDR3 consists of 13 residues. In nucleotides, the CDR3 is TGCAGTGTTCCGCACCCGTCCCAAGAGACCCAGTACTTC. Translated: CSVPHPSQETQYF.

This clonotype has just a few counts. This sequence joins TRBV3-1 and TRBJ1-1; D not certain. The germline V gene has CDR1 LGHDT and CDR2 YNNKEL (reference sequence). Trimming pared 4 bases from V and 4 bases from J, leaving 16 bases between. This CDR3 is built from 15 residues. The CDR3 region is CASSPPRGGSTEAFF. The CDR3 DNA reads TGTGCCAGCAGCCCCCCCCGGGGAGGATCCACTGAAGCTTTCTTT. Filled out from reference TRBV3-1 and TRBJ1-1, the complete variable domain reads DTAVSQTPKYLVTQMGNDKSIKCEQNLGHDTMYWYKQDSKKFLKIMFSYNNKELIINETVPNRFSPKSPDKAHLNLHINSLELGDSAVYFCASSPPRGGSTEAFFGQGTRLTVV.

This clonotype was seen more than once but under ten times. The CDR3 here is CASSEGLAGFVNEQFF. CDR3 coding DNA: TGTGCCAGCAGTGAAGGACTAGCGGGTTTTGTAAATGAGCAGTTCTTC. The chain is built from TRBV2 and TRBJ2-1, with 10 bases identical to TRBD2. V was pared by 1 base and J by 7 bases, with 7 bases of the junction left unmatched. Germline V gene sequence: CDR1 SNHLY, CDR2 FYNNEI. The CDR3 is 16 amino acids.

This chain connects TRBV28 to TRBJ2-1, with 11 bases that match TRBD2. Trimming removed 7 bases from V and 4 bases from J; junction bases left unmatched: 3. The CDR3 is 14 residues long. Per germline, CDR1 MDHEN and CDR2 SYDVKM. The CDR3 region has the DNA TGTGCCAGCAAGACTAGCGGGAAGTACAATGAGCAGTTCTTC. Protein product: CASKTSGKYNEQFF.

The chain combines TRBV5-1 with TRBJ2-1; D is uncertain. Germline lookup yields CDR1 SGHRS and CDR2 YFSETQ. The length of the CDR3 is 14 residues. Trimming removed 5 bases at V and 3 bases at J, with 12 bases between. The chain's CDR3 is CASRPGQNYNEQFF. The CDR3 bases are TGCGCCAGCAGACCGGGTCAGAACTACAATGAGCAGTTCTTC.

The rearrangement uses TRBV9 and TRBJ2-3, with 8 bases matching TRBD2. This CDR3 is 16 amino acids long. The J segment lost 1 base and the V segment lost 3 bases, leaving 7 bases of the junction unmatched. Per the germline V gene, CDR1 is SGDLS and CDR2 is YYNGEE. The DNA of the CDR3 is TGTGCCAGCAGCGAGGGAGCGGGGGTGGGCACAGATACGCAGTATTTT. It is translated as CASSEGAGVGTDTQYF.

This clonotype was counted many times. V usage is TRBV20-1 and J usage is TRBJ1-4; D is undetermined. Trimming took off 0 bases at V and 0 bases at J, with 8 bases between the two ends. The CDR3 has 15 amino acids. Germline V CDR1 and CDR2: DFQATT, SNEGSKA (reference sequence). CDR3 amino acids: CSARDGRATNEKLFF. The CDR3 DNA follows: TGCAGTGCTAGAGATGGGCGTGCAACTAATGAAAAACTGTTTTTT.

This clonotype was detected many times. The CDR3 loop reads CANPPRADIDNEQFF. In nucleotides, the CDR3 is TGTGCCAACCCTCCGAGAGCGGACATAGACAATGAGCAGTTCTTC. The chain recombines TRBV12-3 or TRBV12-4 with TRBJ2-1; the D call may be TRBD1 or TRBD2 (5 bases each). With 10 bases removed from V and 5 bases from J, the gap between germline ends came to 21 bases. The CDR3 runs to 15 residues.

CDR3 sequence: CASSLKAGGPYNEQFF. The CDR3, as DNA: TGCGCCAGCAGCCTGAAAGCGGGAGGACCCTACAATGAGCAGTTCTTC. The gene calls are TRBV5-1 and TRBJ2-1, with 9 bases aligning to TRBD2. J lost 2 bases, V lost 4 bases, and 7 bases had no gene match. The CDR3 extends over 16 amino acids. From germline, CDR1 is SGHRS and CDR2 YFSETQ.

The rearrangement joins TRBV5-1 to TRBJ2-7, with 9 bases lining up with TRBD1. The ends lost 9 bases at V and 6 bases at J; junction bases unmatched: 16. Germline V lookup: CDR1 SGHRS, CDR2 YFSETQ. This CDR3 is 15 amino acids long. Written as DNA, the CDR3 is TGCGCCACCAGGGAACCGGGACAGGGAATCGGCGAGCAGTACTTC. This sequence encodes CATREPGQGIGEQYF.

The chain joins TRBV19 to TRBJ1-5; tentatively, D is TRBD1 (5 bases). Trimming took 6 bases from V and 6 from J, leaving 18 bases between them. Germline V gives CDR1 LNHDA, CDR2 SQIVND (reference sequence). CDR3 size: 15 residues. CDR3 protein: CASSPTALGGQPQHF. The CDR3 DNA is TGTGCCAGTAGCCCGACAGCCCTGGGGGGTCAGCCCCAGCATTTT. The whole variable domain, filled in from reference TRBV19 and TRBJ1-5, reads DGGITQSPKYLFRKEGQNVTLSCEQNLNHDAMYWYRQDPGQGLRLIYYSQIVNDFQKGDIAEGYSVSREKKESFPLTVTSAQKNPTAFYLCASSPTALGGQPQHFGDGTRLSIL.

The sample holds a few counts of this clonotype. The rearrangement joins TRBV13 to TRBJ1-2; D ambiguous. The CDR3 consists of 13 residues. Germline V gene sequence: CDR1 PRHDT, CDR2 FYEKMQ (reference sequence). Deletions cut 4 bases from V and 1 base from J, with 7 bases between. CDR3 in DNA: TGTGCCAGCAGCTCCCTGGTTAACTATGGCTACACCTTC. Protein product: CASSSLVNYGYTF.

This clonotype was counted only a few times. The genes are TRBV7-8 and TRBJ2-3; tentative D call: TRBD1 (5 bases). The CDR3 has 15 residues. CDR1 is SGHVS and CDR2 is FQNEAQ in the germline V gene. V shed 5 bases and J shed 0 bases, with 12 bases lying between them. The CDR3 DNA sequence: TGTGCCAGCAGCCACAGGACGGCTAGCACAGATACGCAGTATTTT. It yields the protein CASSHRTASTDTQYF.

The rearrangement links TRBV11-2 to TRBJ2-2; 10 bases fit TRBD1. Per germline, CDR1 SGHAT and CDR2 FQNNGV. V gave up 5 bases and J gave up 4 bases; unmatched junction bases: 13. The CDR3 is 18 residues long. CDR3 sequence: CASSPWTGGLMGTGELFF. CDR3 nucleotide sequence: TGTGCCAGCAGCCCCTGGACAGGGGGACTGATGGGCACCGGGGAGCTGTTTTTT.